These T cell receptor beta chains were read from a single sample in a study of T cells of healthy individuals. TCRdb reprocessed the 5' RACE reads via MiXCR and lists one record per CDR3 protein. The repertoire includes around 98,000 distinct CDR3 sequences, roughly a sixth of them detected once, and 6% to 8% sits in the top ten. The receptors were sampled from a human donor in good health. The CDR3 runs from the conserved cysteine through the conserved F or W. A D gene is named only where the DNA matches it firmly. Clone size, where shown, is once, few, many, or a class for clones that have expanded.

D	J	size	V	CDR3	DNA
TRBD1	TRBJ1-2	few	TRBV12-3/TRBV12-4	CASSHYDRGYGYTF	TGTGCCAGCAGCCACTACGACAGGGGCTATGGCTACACCTTC
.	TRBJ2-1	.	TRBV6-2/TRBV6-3	CASSPRRNEQFF	TGTGCCAGCAGCCCGCGGAGGAATGAGCAGTTCTTC
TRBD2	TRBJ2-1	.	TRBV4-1	CASSQPGLAGDWNEQFF	TGCGCCAGCAGCCAACCGGGACTAGCGGGGGACTGGAATGAGCAGTTCTTC
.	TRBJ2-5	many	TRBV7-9	CASSLPGGETQYF	TGTGCCAGCAGCTTACCAGGAGGAGAGACCCAGTACTTC
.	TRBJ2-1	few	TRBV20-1	CSARGWDEQFF	TGCAGTGCTAGGGGGTGGGATGAGCAGTTCTTC
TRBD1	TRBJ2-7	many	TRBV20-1	CGWRQGAWEQYF	TGCGGCTGGAGGCAGGGGGCCTGGGAGCAGTACTTC
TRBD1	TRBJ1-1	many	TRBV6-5	CASLGTAYLNTEAFF	TGTGCCAGCCTTGGGACAGCATATTTGAACACTGAAGCTTTCTTT
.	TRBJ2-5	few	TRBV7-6	CASSSVNRETQYF	TGTGCCAGCAGCTCCGTTAACAGGGAGACCCAGTACTTC
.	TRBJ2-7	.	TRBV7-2	CASSLRPPYEQYF	TGTGCCAGCAGCTTACGGCCACCGTACGAGCAGTACTTC
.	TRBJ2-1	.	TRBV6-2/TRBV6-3	CASSLRVHEQFF	TGTGCCAGCAGTCTCCGGGTCCATGAGCAGTTCTTC
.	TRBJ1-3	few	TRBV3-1	CASSQVRQEENTIYF	TGTGCCAGCAGCCAAGTCAGGCAGGAGGAGAACACCATATATTTT
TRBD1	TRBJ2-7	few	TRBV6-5	CASGIGTGVDEQYF	TGTGCCAGCGGTATCGGGACAGGGGTAGACGAGCAGTACTTC
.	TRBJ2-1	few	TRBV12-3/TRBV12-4	CASSLDFYNEQFF	TGTGCCAGCAGTTTAGACTTCTACAATGAGCAGTTCTTC
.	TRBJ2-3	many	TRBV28	CASSPDLAVPDTQYF	TGTGCCAGCAGTCCCGACCTAGCAGTCCCAGATACGCAGTATTTT
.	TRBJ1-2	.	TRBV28	CASSETGRSGGYTF	TGTGCCAGCAGTGAAACAGGGAGATCTGGGGGCTACACCTTC
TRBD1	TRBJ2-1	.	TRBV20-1	CSAPTGWDNEQFF	TGCAGTGCCCCGACAGGGTGGGACAATGAGCAGTTCTTC
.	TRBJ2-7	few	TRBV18	CASSPQAGSHEQYF	TGTGCCAGCTCTCCCCAGGCAGGGTCCCACGAGCAGTACTTC
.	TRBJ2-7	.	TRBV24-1	CATSVSVSVEQYF	TGTGCCACCAGTGTTTCGGTCTCGGTCGAGCAGTACTTC
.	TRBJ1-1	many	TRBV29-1	CSVIQGNTEAFF	TGCAGCGTCATACAGGGTAACACTGAAGCTTTCTTT
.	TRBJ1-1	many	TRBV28	CASGGVTLSLNTEAFF	TGTGCCAGCGGGGGGGTGACTCTTTCCCTGAACACTGAAGCTTTCTTT
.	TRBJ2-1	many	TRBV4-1	CASSQVGFRSYNEQFF	TGCGCCAGCAGCCAAGTTGGCTTTCGGTCGTACAATGAGCAGTTCTTC
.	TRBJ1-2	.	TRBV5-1	CASSLRTGNYGYTF	TGCGCCAGCAGCTTGCGCACTGGTAACTATGGCTACACCTTC
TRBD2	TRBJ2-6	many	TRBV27	CASSPGLAGVPGANVLTF	TGTGCCAGCAGTCCGGGACTAGCGGGAGTCCCTGGGGCCAACGTCCTGACTTTC
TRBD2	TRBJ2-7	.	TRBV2	CASSGLAGFYEQYF	TGTGCCAGCAGTGGACTAGCGGGGTTCTACGAGCAGTACTTC
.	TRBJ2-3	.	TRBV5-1	CASTRGRAGTDTQYF	TGCGCCAGCACCCGCGGCAGGGCAGGCACAGATACGCAGTATTTT
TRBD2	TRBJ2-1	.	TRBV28	CASIRTSGSSSYNEQFF	TGTGCCAGCATAAGGACTAGCGGATCAAGCTCCTACAATGAGCAGTTCTTC
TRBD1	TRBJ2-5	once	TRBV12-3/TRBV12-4	CASSPPLGTGRETQYF	TGTGCCAGCAGTCCTCCCTTAGGGACAGGTCGAGAGACCCAGTACTTC
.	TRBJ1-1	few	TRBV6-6	CASSYLGAGDTEAFF	TGTGCCAGCAGTTACTTAGGGGCCGGGGACACTGAAGCTTTCTTT
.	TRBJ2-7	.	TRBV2	CASRGGWGYEQYF	TGTGCCAGCAGGGGCGGGTGGGGCTACGAGCAGTACTTC